This paragraph reports one T cell receptor (beta chain). The antigen remains unidentified. The data stem from a study of Ad26.COV2.S vaccination and SARS-CoV-2 variants. Regarding the study as a whole: With respect to non-spike TCR breadth, vaccine and placebo recipients were similar. Substantial response breadth was reportedly seen for spike-specific CD8+ and CD4+ T cells after vaccination. Among vaccine recipients, spike-specific TCR breadth exceeded that of placebo recipients.

This CDR3 is 13 amino acids long. Trimming removed 7 bases from V and 0 bases from J, with 7 bases in between. Germline assignment: CDR1 LNHDA and CDR2 SQIVND (reference sequence). Profiling relied on immunoSEQ multiplex PCR, and the TCRdb table lists in-frame clones only, not all of them. The sample includes under 150,000 clones, about nine tenths of them seen just once. The gene calls are TRBV19 and TRBJ1-3, with D uncertain. This clonotype was obtained from a human donor who had recovered from COVID-19. This specimen was peripheral blood, taken after recovery from COVID-19. CDR3 coding DNA: TGTGCCAGTAAAAAGGGCTCTGGAAACACCATATATTTT. Translating it yields CASKKGSGNTIYF.